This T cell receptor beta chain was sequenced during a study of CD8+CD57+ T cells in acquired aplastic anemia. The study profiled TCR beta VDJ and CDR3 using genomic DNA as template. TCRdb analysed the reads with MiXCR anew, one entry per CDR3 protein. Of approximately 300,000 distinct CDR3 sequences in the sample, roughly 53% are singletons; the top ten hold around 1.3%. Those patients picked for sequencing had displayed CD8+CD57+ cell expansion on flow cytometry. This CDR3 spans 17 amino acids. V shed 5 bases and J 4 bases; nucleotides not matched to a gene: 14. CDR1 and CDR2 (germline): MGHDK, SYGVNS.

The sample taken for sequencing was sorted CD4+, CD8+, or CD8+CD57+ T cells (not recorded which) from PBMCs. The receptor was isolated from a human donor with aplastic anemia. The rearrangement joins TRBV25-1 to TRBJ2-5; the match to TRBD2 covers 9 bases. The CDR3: CASSRASGMSGGETQYF. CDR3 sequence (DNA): TGTGCCAGCAGTAGGGCTAGCGGGATGAGCGGGGGAGAGACCCAGTACTTC.